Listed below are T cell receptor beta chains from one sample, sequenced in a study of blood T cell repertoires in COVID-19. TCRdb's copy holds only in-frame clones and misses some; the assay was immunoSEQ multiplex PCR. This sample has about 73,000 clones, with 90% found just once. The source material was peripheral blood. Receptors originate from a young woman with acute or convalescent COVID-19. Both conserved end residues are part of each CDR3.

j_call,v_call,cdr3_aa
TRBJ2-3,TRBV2,CASSEWGGDTQYF
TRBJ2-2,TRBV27,CASSQKGQGNTGELFF
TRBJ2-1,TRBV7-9,CASSPPLLVTYNEQFF
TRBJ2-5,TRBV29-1,CSVRGDSRGTQYF
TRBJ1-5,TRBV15,CATSNPGGQPQHF
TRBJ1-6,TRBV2,CASALTGTNSPLHF
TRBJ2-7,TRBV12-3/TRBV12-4,CASSLYRGYEQYF
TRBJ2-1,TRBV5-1,CASRESSSLAGSSYNEQFF
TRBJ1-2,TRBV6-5,CASTAGNYGYTF
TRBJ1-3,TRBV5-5,CASSLDPDSGNTIYF
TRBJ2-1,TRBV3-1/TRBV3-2,CASSQGLAGASNEQFF
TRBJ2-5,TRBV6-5,CASSTGTGVQETQYF
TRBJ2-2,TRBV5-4,CASSPGGQNTGELFF
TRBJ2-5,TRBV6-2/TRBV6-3,CASSRDRVQETQYF